One and the same sample provided the 4 T cell receptor beta chains below, sequenced in a study of PD-1 blockade in classical Hodgkin lymphoma. The patients all showed relapse after autologous stem cell transplantation, while their brentuximab vedotin exposure varied. This table comes from immunoSEQ multiplex PCR, and its TCRdb copy is limited to in-frame clones, with some not included. The repertoire includes around 50,000 clones, 75% to 95% of them detected once, and less than 11% sits in the top ten. The source was peripheral blood mononuclear cells (PBMCs), collected before the second cycle of nivolumab. These receptors were obtained from a human donor with classical Hodgkin lymphoma.

The chain joins TRBV25-1 to TRBJ1-4; D possibly corresponds to TRBD1 (5 bases). CDR3 length: 14 residues. Germline V gene data show CDR1 as MGHDK and CDR2 as SYGVNS. Trimming removed 5 bases at V and 7 bases at J, with 14 bases between. CDR3 amino acids: CASSHGGEGEKLFF. CDR3 DNA sequence: TGTGCCAGCAGTCACGGGGGGGAAGGTGAAAAACTGTTTTTT.

The genes are TRBV19 and TRBJ1-2; 7 bases fit TRBD1. CDR1 is LNHDA, CDR2 SQIVND, per germline (reference sequence). Trimming cost V 5 bases and J 4 bases; bases outside gene matches: 13. This CDR3 comprises 16 residues. CDR3 DNA: TGTGCCAGTAGTTCCCCGACAGGGAATATTGCCTATGGCTACACCTTC. The encoded protein is CASSSPTGNIAYGYTF.

The chain recombines TRBV4-1 with TRBJ1-1, with 10 bases that match TRBD1. Germline-derived CDR1 and CDR2 are MGHRA and YSYEKL. The CDR3 sequence is 18 residues long. Germline trimming cut 4 bases from V and 0 bases from J; bases unmatched to any gene: 11. The CDR3 nucleotides read TGCGCCAGCAGCCCGGGACCGGGACAGGGGTCCATGAACACTGAAGCTTTCTTT. Translating it yields CASSPGPGQGSMNTEAFF.

The chain couples TRBV18 to TRBJ1-2; TRBD1 aligns across 7 bases. The CDR3 runs to 13 residues. CDR1 is KGHSH, CDR2 LQKENI, per germline. Trimming removed 2 bases from V and 3 bases from J; junction bases left unmatched: 0. CDR3 sequence: CASSPTGDYGYTF. CDR3 nucleotides: TGTGCCAGCTCACCAACAGGGGACTATGGCTACACCTTC.